The T cell receptor (beta chain) under discussion was sequenced for a study of beta chain features in type 1 diabetes. Study-level background: In all, approximately 100,000,000 sorted cells from all samples were analyzed. Study-wide results and limits: With patients and controls alike, PCR might favor shorter templates to an equal degree.

Per donor, one heparinised blood draw averaged around 120 mL. In regard to this clone: Its target is unknown.

The CDR3 is made up of 12 amino acids. Germline CDR1 KGHSY, CDR2 FQNENV. The V gene lost 0 bases and the J gene lost 5 bases, with 5 bases spanning the gap. The entirety of the isolated RNA underwent reverse transcription, so expressed TCRB transcripts were sequenced. TCRdb's copy holds only in-frame clones and misses some; the assay was immunoSEQ multiplex PCR. The profile shows about half a million clones, over 25% of them singletons. This clonotype originated in a man in his late teens or twenties in good health. V gene TRBV16 combines with J gene TRBJ2-7; D gene unclear. The sample comprised naive CD4+ T cells from blood. The CDR3 region is CASSQSAHEQYF. CDR3 sequence (DNA): TGTGCCAGCAGCCAATCGGCCCACGAGCAGTACTTC.